This entry lists 19 T cell receptor beta chains sequenced from one sample in a study of neurological immune-mediated disorders. Each CDR3 protein is one row after TCRdb ran MiXCR on the 5' RACE reads. The sample has 85,000 to 90,000 distinct CDR3 sequences, under 4.5% seen once. Sample: PBMCs. The origin of the receptors is a woman between 50 and 59 years old with multiple sclerosis.

This clonotype was observed many times. The gene calls are TRBV20-1 and TRBJ2-7, with 8 bases identical to TRBD1. From germline, CDR1 is DFQATT and CDR2 SNEGSKA (reference sequence). The CDR3 covers 12 residues. CDR3 loop: CRPGGETYEQYF. In DNA, the CDR3 is TGCAGGCCAGGGGGCGAGACGTACGAGCAGTACTTC.

On this clonotype itself: This could be a read error, since a much larger clone is one nucleotide away. In nucleotides, the CDR3 is TGTGCCAGCAGCCGGGAAGGGGCAGGGGCCAAAGTCCTGACTTTC. Translating gives CASSREGAGAKVLTF. The J gene is TRBJ2-6, the V gene TRBV7-2, with D tentatively TRBD1 (6 bases). The CDR3 covers 15 residues. The germline V gene has CDR1 SGHTA and CDR2 FQGNSA. Complete variable domain (other parts from reference TRBV7-2 and TRBJ2-6): GAGVSQSPSNKVTEKGKDVELRCDPISGHTALYWYRQSLGQGLEFLIYFQGNSAPDKSGLPSDRFSAERTGGSVSTLTIQRTQQEDSAVYLCASSREGAGAKVLTFGAGSRLTVL.

The table lists this clonotype with many counts. J is TRBJ2-1 and V is TRBV5-1; no clear D gene. CDR1 SGHRS and CDR2 YFSETQ come from the germline V gene. The CDR3 consists of 15 residues. V was shortened by 0 bases and J by 0 bases, with 7 bases between the two germline ends. In DNA form, the CDR3 reads TGCGCCAGCAGCTTGGCAGGTGCCTCCTACAATGAGCAGTTCTTC. It yields the protein CASSLAGASYNEQFF.

This clonotype was seen at least ten times. The chain employs TRBV29-1 and TRBJ2-7; D unresolved. The germline gives CDR1 SQVTM, CDR2 ANQGSEA. The ends were cut back, 2 bases at V and 0 bases at J, with 11 bases in the middle. The length of the CDR3 is 14 residues. The CDR3 sequence is CSVEFGSGSYEQYF. CDR3 bases: TGCAGCGTTGAATTTGGCAGTGGCTCCTACGAGCAGTACTTC.

This clonotype was picked up many times. The V and J genes are TRBV7-2 and TRBJ2-3; 11 bases align to TRBD2. The CDR3 runs 17 residues. The germline gives CDR1 SGHTA, CDR2 FQGNSA. V shed 0 bases and J 5 bases; nucleotides not matched to a gene: 7. This chain's CDR3 is CASSLAVLAGGRDTQYF. The CDR3 region has the DNA TGTGCCAGCAGCTTAGCGGTGTTAGCGGGGGGGCGAGATACGCAGTATTTT.

The table lists this clonotype with many counts. This rearrangement joins TRBV15 to TRBJ2-5, with 8 positions matching TRBD2. J gave up 2 bases and V 1 base, and 9 bases lay outside the gene matches. The germline V gene encodes CDR1 LNHNV and CDR2 YYDKDF (reference sequence). This CDR3 is built from 17 residues. CDR3 region: CATSRGPQRGLQETQYF. The CDR3 DNA follows: TGTGCCACCAGCAGAGGACCCCAGCGGGGGTTACAAGAGACCCAGTACTTC.

Many counts were recorded for this clonotype. The chain employs TRBV20-1 and TRBJ2-1; D perhaps matches TRBD1 (6 bases). Trimming shortened V by 0 bases and J by 8 bases, and 17 bases separated the two germline ends. Looked up from germline, CDR1 is DFQATT and CDR2 is SNEGSKA (reference sequence). This CDR3 region has 15 residues. The CDR3 DNA is TGCAGTGCTAGAGATCAGTCAGGGGTTTGGTATGAGCAGTTCTTC. It codes for CSARDQSGVWYEQFF.

This clonotype was seen ten or more times. V usage is TRBV3-1 and J usage is TRBJ1-5; D uncertain. V lost 1 base and J lost 7, with 5 bases in between. Per germline, CDR1 LGHDT and CDR2 YNNKEL (reference sequence). This CDR3 has 12 amino acids. The CDR3 reads CASSQAGQPQHF. The DNA for the CDR3 is TGTGCCAGCAGCCAAGCCGGGCAGCCCCAGCATTTT. The entire variable domain, with the rest obtained from reference TRBV3-1 and TRBJ1-5, is as follows: DTAVSQTPKYLVTQMGNDKSIKCEQNLGHDTMYWYKQDSKKFLKIMFSYNNKELIINETVPNRFSPKSPDKAHLNLHINSLELGDSAVYFCASSQAGQPQHFGDGTRLSIL.

A few counts support this clonotype. The chain joins TRBV18 to TRBJ1-2, with TRBD1 matching over 8 bases. The trim removed 3 bases at V and 8 bases at J, leaving 8 bases unmatched. Germline V lookup: CDR1 KGHSH, CDR2 LQKENI. CDR3 length equals 14 residues. The CDR3 nucleotides are TGTGCCAGCTCACCGTTGGACAGGGCGGGAGGCTACACCTTC. Protein product: CASSPLDRAGGYTF. Full variable domain (outside the CDR3, taken from reference TRBV18 and TRBJ1-2): NAGVMQNPRHLVRRRGQEARLRCSPMKGHSHVYWYRQLPEEGLKFMVYLQKENIIDESGMPKERFSAEFPKEGPSILRIQQVVRGDSAAYFCASSPLDRAGGYTFGSGTRLTVV.

This clonotype was counted only a few times. Just one base apart from a much larger clone, this may be a read error. The chain employs TRBV20-1 and TRBJ2-1, with 10 bases matching TRBD2. CDR1 and CDR2 (germline): DFQATT, SNEGSKA (reference sequence). The V gene end was trimmed by 4 bases and the J gene end by 0 bases; junction bases not matched to a gene: 12. The CDR3 is 18 residues long. CDR3 amino acids: CSAKGLAVGYGSYNEQFF. CDR3 DNA sequence: TGCAGTGCTAAAGGACTAGCGGTGGGGTACGGCTCCTACAATGAGCAGTTCTTC.

This clonotype was observed at least ten times. CDR3 sequence reads: CASRMGRQNTEAFF. CDR3 DNA: TGTGCCAGCAGGATGGGGAGACAGAACACTGAAGCTTTCTTT. The rearrangement links TRBV5-5 to TRBJ1-1; D gene unclear. The length of the CDR3 is 14 residues. V was shortened by 5 bases and J by 1 base, with 12 bases between the two germline ends. Germline V lookup: CDR1 SGHKS, CDR2 YYEKEE (reference sequence).

The chain carries TRBV15 and TRBJ1-2; 7 bases agree with TRBD1. The CDR3 length is 14 residues. The germline CDR1 and CDR2 sequences are LNHNV and YYDKDF (reference sequence). V lost 2 bases, J lost 7 bases, and 7 bases stayed unmatched. The CDR3: CATSRRGQHSGYTF. CDR3 bases: TGTGCCACCAGCAGAAGGGGACAGCACAGTGGCTACACCTTC. The full variable domain, in which reference TRBV15 and TRBJ1-2 provide the parts outside the CDR3, is DAMVIQNPRYQVTQFGKPVTLSCSQTLNHNVMYWYQQKSSQAPKLLFHYYDKDFNNEADTPDNFQSRRPNTSFCFLDIRSPGLGDTAMYLCATSRRGQHSGYTFGSGTRLTVV.

This clonotype was found many times. The CDR3 bases are TGTGCCAGCAGCCTGCTGGGGAACACTGAAGCTTTCTTT. Residues: CASSLLGNTEAFF. This chain links TRBV7-2 with TRBJ1-1; D gene uncertain. V was pared by 5 bases and J by 1 base, with 8 bases between. This CDR3 is 13 amino acids long. Germline V CDR1 and CDR2: SGHTA, FQGNSA.

This clonotype came up many times. The V gene is TRBV10-3, the J gene TRBJ2-5; the match to TRBD2 covers 11 bases. The CDR3 is 14 residues long. After removal of 9 bases from V and 1 base from J, the junction contained 4 bases not matched to a gene. The germline gives CDR1 ENHRY, CDR2 SYGVKD. CDR3 in DNA: TGTGCCATAGGGACTAGCGGAATCCAAGAGACCCAGTACTTC. Amino acid sequence: CAIGTSGIQETQYF.

This clonotype was recorded at least ten times. The gene calls are TRBV7-9 and TRBJ1-1; no reliable D call. The CDR3 runs to 9 residues. Germline V gives CDR1 SEHNR, CDR2 FQNEAQ (reference sequence). V lost 10 bases to trimming and J lost 10 bases, with 10 bases between them. Here the CDR3 reads CATDILAFF. CDR3 nucleotides: TGTGCCACAGACATCTTAGCTTTCTTT.

This clonotype was observed at least ten times. The gene calls are TRBV5-5 and TRBJ1-1; tentatively, D is TRBD1 (6 bases). This CDR3 is built from 13 residues. Germline V lookup: CDR1 SGHKS, CDR2 YYEKEE (reference sequence). Trimming removed 7 bases at V and 2 bases at J, with 12 bases between. CDR3 residues: CASQTDRNTEAFF. For the CDR3, the DNA is TGTGCCAGCCAAACGGACAGAAACACTGAAGCTTTCTTT.

This clonotype was seen many times. The V gene is TRBV5-1, the J gene TRBJ2-4; D might be TRBD2 (6 bases). Trimming took off 6 bases at V and 5 bases at J, with 12 bases between the two ends. The germline CDR1 and CDR2 sequences are SGHRS and YFSETQ. This CDR3 is built from 13 residues. CDR3 DNA: TGCGCCAGCACGGAGGGGCCCCAAAACATTCAGTACTTC. The encoded protein is CASTEGPQNIQYF.

This clonotype has ten or more counts. The rearrangement uses TRBV3-1 and TRBJ1-6; 9 bases agree with TRBD1. Germline-derived CDR1 and CDR2 are LGHDT and YNNKEL (reference sequence). J gave up 11 bases and V 4 bases, and 6 bases lay outside the gene matches. The CDR3 covers 14 residues. CDR3 sequence reads: CASSPGQGTPPLHF. In DNA, the CDR3 is TGTGCCAGCAGCCCGGGACAGGGAACACCACCCCTCCACTTT.

This clonotype was counted many times. The J gene is TRBJ1-1, the V gene TRBV5-1; tentatively, D is TRBD1 (6 bases). The germline V gene encodes CDR1 SGHRS and CDR2 YFSETQ. The CDR3 length is 15 residues. V shed 4 bases and J shed 3 bases, with 16 bases lying between them. CDR3: CASSRTGGRDTEAFF. The CDR3 bases are TGCGCCAGCAGCAGGACGGGGGGCCGGGACACTGAAGCTTTCTTT.